This entry features one TCR beta chain sequence. This clone was detected a few times. This receptor's antigen is unknown. No much larger clonotype is one base removed from it; base qualities were not supplied. The sample originates from a study of cytomegalovirus exposure and HLA in healthy donors (TCRdb year 2017). With regard to the full study: According to an earlier analysis of 587 of the donors, 150 million to 200 million T cells yielded roughly 110 million unique TCR beta sequences and less than 300 Gb of sequence data. Besides the first cohort of roughly 700 subjects, a separate validation cohort made up of 120 different subjects was used. Alongside the repertoire data, information on donor age, sex, ethnicity and CMV serostatus was compiled. Because of strong linkage in the cohort, a handful of DR-DQ haplotypes were treated as single units for association and clustering. Among the roughly 380 genotyped donors, roughly 80% belonged to the genetic ancestry cluster associated with self-reported Caucasian donors. Roughly 300 gigabases of sequencing data and around 85 million unique TCR sequences made up an early release that covered some 640 HLA-typed donors. The number of typed donors differed by locus: roughly 629-640 for A, B, C, DRB1 and DQB1; approximately 540 for DQA1; over 600 for DPA1; and around 450 for DPB1. To study patterns of TCR occurrence, a later analysis re-analyzed previously published TCR beta repertoires from 550 to 800 donors and added high-resolution HLA genotyping. In a later genetic analysis, genome-wide SNP genotypes for 398 of the 666 donors were used, and that subset was treated as a discovery cohort. Using immunosequencing, the study profiled T cell repertoires from 666 subjects and related those repertoires to cytomegalovirus serostatus. To predict cytomegalovirus infection status, the study brought together high-throughput TCR immunosequencing, statistical association of individual TCRs with disease status, and machine learning. HLA typing covered class I and class II loci at four-digit resolution. In the later analysis, no new phenotypic data were used to find candidate immune exposures; instead, reliance was placed on TCR beta sequences and their occurrence across donors. On average, around 240,000 unique TCR beta nucleotide sequences were sequenced per donor among 398 genotyped donors of the cohort, with 15% to 20% of those sequences being non-productive. The study was designed to test whether signatures of past pathogen exposure could be identified by cataloging public T cell receptors. Every discovery cohort repertoire had been produced on one sequencing platform. An earlier analysis of fewer than 750 of the donors used high-throughput TCR beta sequencing to judge whether each TCR beta V gene segment behaved as functional or pseudogenic. Study-level results and caveats: When HLA alleles, especially DR and DQ, strongly co-occurred, attributing TCR associations to individual alleles was difficult. In an earlier analysis of some 540 of the donors, most TCR beta V segments appeared in productive rearrangements about 87% or about 30% of the time, broadly matching IMGT annotations. Specific HLA alleles were associated with 15,000 to 20,000 TCR beta sequences at a false discovery rate of 0.05 in a later analysis. Because HLA typing was missing for some donors at each locus, association tests included only the typed subset. Linkage disequilibrium might explain the correlated functional status among segregating V segments, but an unknown experimental factor could not be ruled out. In vitro tests confirmed that a few of the cytomegalovirus-associated TCR beta chains recognize cytomegalovirus antigens. Compared with the roughly 670-donor mean, donors in an Asian-associated ancestry cluster had fewer N-insertions in productive TCRs, according to a later genetic analysis. A further reported finding was that TCR beta sequences accurately predicted the HLA-A and HLA-B alleles for most subjects in the first cohort. The authors suggested that the approach could potentially be extended to other disease states and immunological phenotypes. Because the 87-base-pair reads could not distinguish some IMGT-functional V segments, including TRBV6-2 and TRBV6-3, those segments were excluded. A later analysis found that HLA-associated TCR beta chains were more clonally expanded and had lower generation probabilities than equally common non-associated chains. Because counts were too low, some 17 rarely observed V segments, including chromosome 9 orphons, were excluded from the earlier analysis of under 650 of the donors. Only TCR beta chains were sequenced in this cohort, and the absence of alpha or paired-chain data limited detectable features. In a later analysis, the rate of TCR association differed among HLA loci, with DRB1 alleles having the most associated TCRs and HLA-C alleles having the fewest. A later genetic analysis associated a missense DCLRE1C variant with V-gene and J-gene trimming of TCR beta chains, and an independent cohort replicated the association. Most TCR sequences were observed very rarely across donors, whereas some public TCRs were present in many individuals. The presence/absence analyses assumed that sequencing depth was roughly uniform across donors, and that assumption may not be true. A cluster of highly shared sequence variants was judged likely to represent a technical artifact of the sequencing pipeline. A later analysis found that most CMV-associated TCR beta chains appeared HLA-restricted, with HLA associations seemingly driven largely by CMV exposure. The study listed approximately 150 TCR beta chains as associated with cytomegalovirus. For the cohort, immune exposure information was limited to CMV serostatus. According to a later analysis, parvovirus B19, influenza, CMV and Epstein-Barr virus appeared linked to several top co-occurrence clusters. In both the original and validation cohorts, the classifier was reported to diagnose cytomegalovirus status with high specificity and sensitivity.

In total, 666 healthy bone marrow donors made up the cohort. At the time of sampling, every cohort member was nominally healthy, though immune exposures that went unrecorded were likely present. The donor was CMV seropositive and belonged to the group of about 290 seropositive cohort members. A peripheral blood sample was collected from each donor, and TCR beta sequencing was performed on peripheral blood mononuclear cells. The Qiagen DNeasy Blood Extraction Kit was used to extract genomic DNA from the blood cell samples. Spanning cysteine to phenylalanine, the CDR3 consists of 12 amino acids. The only DNA kept is the CDR3, 36 bases in frame from the first base. CDR1 SGHVS and CDR2 FQNEAQ are derived from the germline V gene. V is pared back by 6 bases and J by 9 bases, with 12 bases lying between the germline termini. Library preparation employed the immunoSEQ multiplex PCR assay. For the multiplex PCR, a mixture combining 60 forward primers for TCR Vbeta segments and 13 reverse primers for TCR Jbeta segments was used. Amplification of the CDR3 region of rearranged TCR beta genes was performed with a multiplex PCR assay on genomic DNA. The amplified TCR beta libraries were sequenced on the Illumina HiSeq System as 87-base-pair reads. The original pipeline was this. A later analysis counted approximately 74 million unique TCR beta chains across the 700 or so repertoires, and roughly 9.9 million of these chains were shared by at least two donors. To remove PCR and sequencing errors, raw reads were error-corrected and collapsed into unique sequences using a nearest-neighbor algorithm that merged closely related sequences. To assign V, D and J gene segments, CDR3 sequences were aligned to IMGT reference sequences. For a sequence to be retained, at least a six-nucleotide match to both a V gene segment and a J gene segment was required. A rearrangement was called productive if the CDR3 had no stop codons and remained in frame with V and J, and every other rearrangement was called non-productive. Following IMGT convention, CDR3 was defined as the stretch from the second conserved V-encoded cysteine to the conserved J-encoded phenylalanine. In an earlier analysis of roughly 610 of the donors, sequences lacking an unambiguous match to a single V gene segment were excluded. An earlier analysis of several hundred of the donors classified V segments as functional when productive rearrangements were above 56.7% and as segregating when the standard deviation between donors was above 5%. A statistical classification framework was built for diagnosing cytomegalovirus status from the catalog of TCR beta chain sequences. A later analysis assigned V and J genes by comparing TCR nucleotide sequences with IMGT/GENE-DB human TR gene sequences. In a later analysis, CDR3 sequences and most-parsimonious VDJ recombination scenarios were assigned using the TCRdist pipeline. In a later analysis, every TCR beta chain was defined by the combination of its CDR3 amino acid sequence and its V-gene family, and reads without a unique V-gene family were dropped. A later analysis removed over 500 highly shared, low-generation-probability nucleotide sequences to deal with suspected cross-contamination and a sequencing artifact. A later analysis calculated a clonal expansion index for each public chain from normalized within-repertoire ranks of inferred template counts. In a later analysis, generation probabilities were computed with a VDJ recombination model fitted to out-of-frame rearrangements, and the resulting probabilities were checked against IGoR. In a later analysis, TCR-TCR, TCR-HLA and TCR-CMV co-occurrence was scored with hypergeometric tests, and a repertoire-size bias correction was applied to TCR pairs. False discovery rates were estimated in a later analysis by permuting HLA or CMV assignments 20 times. In a later analysis, co-occurring TCRs were grouped using DBSCAN, and TCRdist sequence similarity was added for clustering within HLA-allele-positive subsets. For co-occurrence clustering, repertoires with fewer than 30,000 or more than 120,000 public chains were excluded, along with a handful of repertoires with anomalous nucleotide sharing. TCRdb re-hosts the immuneACCESS table, in-frame sequences only. Its copies lack some clones; in the studies checked, an unresolved V gene accounts for under half of them, and the cause for the rest is not known. From that table come the V and J calls and clone size; the DNA was used to work out D and trimming. This sample comprises fewer than 150,000 clones, approximately 74% of them detected only once. Together, the top ten hold more than 9% of the sample.

Sequenced: PBMCs. Recombination connected TRBV7-8 to TRBJ1-3, with the D gene not clear enough to name. The sequence was obtained from a woman in her forties or fifties in good health and CMV-seropositive. CDR3 region: CASRDAASTIYF. Read as DNA, the sequence is TGTGCCAGCAGGGATGCGGCGAGCACCATATATTTT.